Presented here are 32 T cell receptor beta chains from one specimen sequenced in a study of T cells in Graves' hyperthyroidism and ophthalmopathy. TCR beta CDR3 regions were amplified from RNA transcripts. First-round RT-PCR with HTBI primers amplified the TCR CDR3 region. TCRdb reanalysed the multiplex PCR reads using MiXCR and keeps one entry per CDR3 protein. Among roughly 240,000 distinct CDR3 sequences listed, around 15% were seen once. The sequenced sample was blood. Receptor source: a woman aged 18-35 years with Graves' ophthalmopathy.

In this sample, this clonotype turned up many times. This sequence joins TRBV28 and TRBJ2-7; D unresolved. The germline V and J ends were trimmed by 7 bases and 6 bases, with 13 bases remaining between them. The CDR3 is made up of 12 amino acids. CDR1 and CDR2 (germline): MDHEN, SYDVKM. CDR3 coding DNA: TGTGCCAGCAACACCCTGTCGGGCGAGCAGTACTTC. Encoded protein: CASNTLSGEQYF.

In nucleotides, the CDR3 is TGTGCCAGCAGTTACTCGATGGGTGGGACAGAGAATGAAAAACTGTTTTTT. Its translation: CASSYSMGGTENEKLFF. V and J are TRBV6-5 and TRBJ1-4, with 7 bases that match TRBD1. The CDR3 extends over 17 amino acids. Germline V lookup: CDR1 MNHEY, CDR2 SVGAGI. The trim removed 0 bases at V and 5 bases at J, leaving 9 bases unmatched.

This clonotype was seen repeatedly, ten times or more. The rearrangement uses TRBV20-1 and TRBJ2-7, with 7 bases that match TRBD2. The CDR3 spans 15 residues. CDR1 is DFQATT and CDR2 is SNEGSKA in the germline V gene (reference sequence). J was trimmed by 0 bases and V by 1 base; bases with no gene match: 6. This CDR3 reads CSARGWLADSYEQYF. CDR3 in DNA: TGCAGTGCTAGAGGGTGGCTAGCGGACTCCTACGAGCAGTACTTC.

This clonotype turned up a few times. The gene calls are TRBV6-5 and TRBJ2-1, with unresolved D. This CDR3 is built from 14 residues. Trimming cost V 2 bases and J 11 bases, with 16 bases left between them. Germline V lookup: CDR1 MNHEY, CDR2 SVGAGI. The CDR3 nucleotides read TGTGCCAGCAGTTACATCGTCAGCGCTGAGAAGCAGTTCTTC. Translated, it gives CASSYIVSAEKQFF.

This clonotype was counted at least ten times. The chain combines TRBV6-6 with TRBJ2-2; 8 bases are shared with TRBD1. Looked up from germline, CDR1 is MNHNY and CDR2 is SVGAGI (reference sequence). This CDR3 comprises 16 residues. Germline trimming cut 2 bases from V and 5 bases from J; bases unmatched to any gene: 7. DNA for the CDR3: TGTGCCAGCAGTTACGGGACAGGTCTTGGGACCGGGGAGCTGTTTTTT. Translation: CASSYGTGLGTGELFF.

This clonotype was counted at least ten times. CDR3 protein: CASSRDRAGFRTGELFF. The CDR3 nucleotides read TGTGCCAGCTCACGGGACAGGGCAGGGTTTCGGACCGGGGAGCTGTTTTTT. The chain couples TRBV18 to TRBJ2-2; 9 bases align to TRBD1. J gave up 5 bases and V 4 bases, and 11 bases lay outside the gene matches. CDR1 is KGHSH, CDR2 LQKENI, per germline. This CDR3 comprises 17 residues.

This clonotype came up many times. The chain is built from TRBV6-1 and TRBJ1-5; D call uncertain. Per the germline V gene, CDR1 is MNHNS and CDR2 is SASEGT. CDR3 length equals 12 residues. The germline V and J ends were trimmed by 2 bases and 3 bases, with 2 bases remaining between them. CDR3 DNA sequence: TGTGCCAGCAGTGAACACAATCAGCCCCAGCATTTT. Its translation: CASSEHNQPQHF.

As regards this clonotype: This clone may be a read error of a much larger clone one base away. This chain connects TRBV27 to TRBJ2-7; the D gene is possibly TRBD1 (6 bases). V was cut by 2 bases and J by 8 bases, with 10 bases left in between. Germline CDR1 and CDR2: MNHEY and SMNVEV (reference sequence). The CDR3 covers 12 residues. The CDR3 DNA reads TGTGCCAGCAGTTTAGGGACACACCAGCAGTACTTC. Translated, it gives CASSLGTHQQYF.

This clonotype was observed at least ten times. The gene calls are TRBV2 and TRBJ1-1; the D is unclear. Germline CDR1 reads SNHLY; CDR2 reads FYNNEI. The CDR3 contains 13 residues. V was clipped by 3 bases and J by 7 bases, with 12 bases between them. The CDR3: CASSDGSAGEAFF. The DNA for the CDR3 is TGTGCCAGCAGTGATGGGTCGGCCGGTGAAGCTTTCTTT.

The table lists this clonotype with many counts. J is TRBJ2-5 and V is TRBV20-1; D possibly corresponds to TRBD2 (6 bases). The germline V gene has CDR1 DFQATT and CDR2 SNEGSKA (reference sequence). Trimming pared 1 base from V and 4 bases from J, leaving 13 bases between. There are 14 residues in the CDR3. The CDR3 coding sequence is TGCAGTGCTAGAGGGGGTGCGGGAAGAGAGACCCAGTACTTC. Amino acid sequence: CSARGGAGRETQYF.

In this sample, this clonotype turned up many times. This sequence joins TRBV11-2 and TRBJ2-5, with D possibly matching TRBD2 (6 bases). The CDR3 is 12 amino acids. CDR1 SGHAT and CDR2 FQNNGV come from the germline V gene. V was trimmed by 4 bases and J by 4 bases, leaving 7 bases between them. The CDR3 protein is CASSSAGETQYF. The CDR3 region has the DNA TGTGCCAGCAGCTCAGCGGGAGAGACCCAGTACTTC.

This rearrangement joins TRBV11-3 to TRBJ2-1; 12 nucleotides line up with TRBD2. The CDR3 totals 15 residues. With 4 bases clipped from V and 8 bases from J, the junction kept 6 bases outside the gene matches. Germline V gives CDR1 SGHNT, CDR2 YENEEA. As DNA, the CDR3 is TGTGCCAGCAGCTCACAACTAGCGGGGGGTGATGAGCAGTTCTTC. It translates to CASSSQLAGGDEQFF.

This clonotype has at least ten counts. The chain employs TRBV18 and TRBJ2-7, with TRBD1 as a possible D gene (5 bases). Per germline, CDR1 KGHSH and CDR2 LQKENI. CDR3 length equals 17 residues. V shed 3 bases and J shed 0 bases, with 18 bases lying between them. The CDR3 protein is CASSPSQGYQSSYEQYF. The DNA for the CDR3 is TGTGCCAGCTCACCGTCCCAGGGCTACCAAAGCTCCTACGAGCAGTACTTC. The whole variable domain, filled in from reference TRBV18 and TRBJ2-7, reads NAGVMQNPRHLVRRRGQEARLRCSPMKGHSHVYWYRQLPEEGLKFMVYLQKENIIDESGMPKERFSAEFPKEGPSILRIQQVVRGDSAAYFCASSPSQGYQSSYEQYFGPGTRLTVT.

This clonotype was picked up many times. The chain is built from TRBV19 and TRBJ1-1, with D possibly being TRBD1 (6 bases). The CDR3 runs to 13 residues. Germline CDR1 is LNHDA and CDR2 is SQIVND (reference sequence). V gave up 6 bases and J gave up 0 bases, with 8 bases separating them. CDR3 sequence reads: CASRQGMNTEAFF. The CDR3 DNA sequence: TGTGCCAGTAGACAGGGTATGAACACTGAAGCTTTCTTT.

This clonotype has ten or more counts. The genes are TRBV7-3 and TRBJ2-7; no definite D call. Germline lookup yields CDR1 SGHTA and CDR2 FQGTGA. V lost 1 base and J 6 bases, leaving 16 bases between the germline ends. The CDR3 length is 15 residues. CDR3 region: CASSLMVGVASEQYF. The CDR3 nucleotides are TGTGCCAGCAGCTTAATGGTTGGCGTAGCATCCGAGCAGTACTTC.

This clonotype was observed many times. The chain combines TRBV27 with TRBJ2-7, with D possibly matching TRBD1 (5 bases). The CDR3 runs 15 residues. Germline CDR1 MNHEY, CDR2 SMNVEV (reference sequence). With 3 bases removed from V and 7 bases from J, the gap between germline ends came to 19 bases. CDR3 nucleotides: TGTGCCAGCAGTTTGTACGCCATTGCCAGGGAAGAGCAGTACTTC. It codes for CASSLYAIAREEQYF.

This clonotype was observed many times. The chain joins TRBV6-2 or TRBV6-3 to TRBJ2-5; either TRBD1 or TRBD2 may supply D (5 bases each). The CDR3 spans 18 residues. Germline V gene lookup returns CDR1 MNHEY and CDR2 SVGEGT. Trimming took off 0 bases at V and 4 bases at J, with 21 bases between the two ends. CDR3 protein: CASSYSILGDLSGETQYF. The CDR3 region has the DNA TGTGCCAGCAGTTACTCGATTCTGGGGGATTTATCGGGAGAGACCCAGTACTTC.

Concerning this clonotype: A much bigger clone sits one base away, suggesting this may be a read error. This chain uses TRBV7-2 with TRBJ2-1, with a possible D match to TRBD2 (7 bases). Germline CDR1 SGHTA, CDR2 FQGNSA. V lost 5 bases and J lost 1, with 18 bases in between. The CDR3 contains 17 residues. CDR3 amino acids: CTSSPGGGAASYNEQFF. In DNA, the CDR3 is TGTACCAGCAGCCCTGGGGGGGGGGCTGCTTCCTACAATGAGCAGTTCTTC.

The chain joins TRBV28 to TRBJ1-5; 10 positions match TRBD1. V shed 6 bases, J shed 7 bases, and the junction held 12 bases outside the gene matches. The germline CDR1 and CDR2 sequences are MDHEN and SYDVKM. The CDR3 totals 16 residues. CDR3 sequence (DNA): TGTGCCAGCAGGAGGTGGACAGGGGGAAGTCGGCAGCCCCAGCATTTT. Its translation is CASRRWTGGSRQPQHF.

This clonotype was detected ten times or more. This chain uses TRBV28 with TRBJ2-7; D is uncertain. The CDR3 totals 13 residues. Germline V lookup: CDR1 MDHEN, CDR2 SYDVKM. V was clipped by 4 bases and J by 3 bases, with 10 bases between them. CDR3 amino acids: CASSSESGYEQYF. The CDR3 DNA sequence: TGTGCCAGCAGTTCAGAGTCGGGCTACGAGCAGTACTTC.

This chain joins TRBV10-3 and TRBJ2-1; a weak D match, TRBD2 (6 bases). V was pared by 2 bases and J by 8 bases, with 19 bases between. This CDR3 has 16 amino acids. In germline, CDR1 is ENHRY, CDR2 SYGVKD. Written as DNA, the CDR3 is TGTGCCATCAGTGAGAGGAGCGGGCAAATAGAGGATGAGCAGTTCTTC. It is translated as CAISERSGQIEDEQFF.

This clonotype was counted only a few times. The conserved closing phenylalanine or tryptophan is absent in this CDR3, likely reflecting a read error. J is TRBJ2-5 and V is TRBV2; TRBD1 might be the D (6 bases). The V gene's germline CDR1 is SNHLY and CDR2 FYNNEI. Deletions cut 2 bases from V and 0 bases from J, with 10 bases between. This CDR3 comprises 15 residues. The CDR3 bases are TGTGCCAGCAGTGAATGGACAGACCACCAAGAGACCCAGTACCTC. Protein sequence: CASSEWTDHQETQYL.

Remarks on this clonotype: A much larger clone differs from this one at a single base, so this may be a read error. The chain is built from TRBV20-1 and TRBJ2-2; 7 bases line up with TRBD1. The CDR3 consists of 13 residues. V lost 8 bases, J lost 0 bases, and 3 bases stayed unmatched. Germline-derived CDR1 and CDR2 are DFQATT and SNEGSKA (reference sequence). CDR3 sequence: CSTGDPNTGELFF. The CDR3 coding sequence is TGCAGTACAGGGGACCCGAACACCGGGGAGCTGTTTTTT.

With regard to this clonotype: Sequence at one end of the junction differs from germline and may be a read error. The chain employs TRBV9 and TRBJ2-5; perhaps TRBD2 as D (7 bases). The CDR3 length is 13 residues. Germline lookup yields CDR1 SGDLS and CDR2 YYNGEE. In DNA form, the CDR3 reads TGTGCCAGCGGCGAGGGGGGGATCGAGACCCAATACTTC. As protein: CASGEGGIETQYF.

Many counts were recorded for this clonotype. The chain has TRBV18 and TRBJ2-7; D is possibly TRBD2 (5 bases). Germline lookup yields CDR1 KGHSH and CDR2 LQKENI. The CDR3 spans 15 residues. Trimming took 4 bases from V and 0 from J, leaving 13 bases between them. CDR3 nucleotide sequence: TGTGCCAGCTCACACCCGGACGGAGGCTCCTACGAGCAGTACTTC. Amino acids: CASSHPDGGSYEQYF.

About this clonotype: This may be a read error, as it is one base from a much larger clone. The chain employs TRBV11-3 and TRBJ2-1; D is ambiguous. Germline V CDR1 and CDR2: SGHNT, YENEEA. V shed 5 bases and J shed 7 bases, with 12 bases lying between them. The CDR3 has 13 residues. CDR3 DNA: TGTGCCAGCAGCCCCCACACGCGGAATGAGCAGTTCTTC. It specifies CASSPHTRNEQFF. The whole variable domain, remainder taken from reference TRBV11-3 and TRBJ2-1, is EAGVVQSPRYKIIEKKQPVAFWCNPISGHNTLYWYLQNLGQGPELLIRYENEEAVDDSQLPKDRFSAERLKGVDSTLKIQPAELGDSAVYLCASSPHTRNEQFFGPGTRLTVL.

This clonotype was seen many times. The chain couples TRBV2 to TRBJ2-1, with unresolved D. The germline gives CDR1 SNHLY, CDR2 FYNNEI. This CDR3 is built from 14 residues. The V end lost 4 bases, the J end lost 7 bases, and 14 bases lay between the germline ends. The CDR3, as DNA: TGTGCCAGCAGTGTCAACCCGATCTTAAATGAGCAGTTCTTC. Encoded protein: CASSVNPILNEQFF.

The chain employs TRBV9 and TRBJ1-4; 8 positions match TRBD1. This CDR3 has 14 residues. Germline-derived CDR1 and CDR2 are SGDLS and YYNGEE. J gave up 7 bases and V 4 bases, and 6 bases lay outside the gene matches. The CDR3 sequence is CASSIGQGSEKLFF. As DNA, the CDR3 is TGTGCCAGCAGCATAGGACAGGGCTCTGAAAAACTGTTTTTT. Filled out from reference TRBV9 and TRBJ1-4, the complete variable domain reads DSGVTQTPKHLITATGQRVTLRCSPRSGDLSVYWYQQSLDQGLQFLIQYYNGEERAKGNILERFSAQQFPDLHSELNLSSLELGDSALYFCASSIGQGSEKLFFGSGTQLSVL.

Ten or more counts support this clonotype. The chain links TRBV3-1 to TRBJ2-5; maybe TRBD2 (6 bases). V lost 2 bases to trimming and J lost 4 bases, with 11 bases between them. The CDR3 loop spans 14 amino acids. CDR1 and CDR2 from the germline V gene are LGHDT and YNNKEL (reference sequence). DNA for the CDR3: TGTGCCAGCAGCCAATGGAGGGATAGAGAGACCCAGTACTTC. This translates into CASSQWRDRETQYF.

This clonotype was observed many times. The chain couples TRBV3-1 to TRBJ1-6; no clear D gene. This CDR3 region has 14 residues. Germline CDR1 LGHDT, CDR2 YNNKEL (reference sequence). V was cut by 2 bases and J by 3 bases, with 5 bases left in between. CDR3 sequence reads: CASSQLHYNSPLHF. The DNA for the CDR3 is TGTGCCAGCAGCCAACTTCACTATAATTCACCCCTCCACTTT.

The chain joins TRBV28 to TRBJ1-2, with D uncertain. This CDR3 spans 11 amino acids. Germline V CDR1 and CDR2: MDHEN, SYDVKM. V was trimmed by 6 bases and J by 8 bases, leaving 10 bases between them. CDR3 sequence: CASSVPGGYTF. The CDR3 coding sequence is TGTGCCAGCAGCGTCCCGGGGGGCTACACCTTC.

V gene TRBV12-3 or TRBV12-4 combines with J gene TRBJ2-7; 9 positions match TRBD1. With 5 bases clipped from V and 3 bases from J, the junction kept 5 bases outside the gene matches. CDR3 size: 14 residues. The CDR3 loop reads CASSTAGQGYEQYF. For the CDR3, the DNA is TGTGCCAGCAGTACCGCGGGACAGGGCTACGAGCAGTACTTC.